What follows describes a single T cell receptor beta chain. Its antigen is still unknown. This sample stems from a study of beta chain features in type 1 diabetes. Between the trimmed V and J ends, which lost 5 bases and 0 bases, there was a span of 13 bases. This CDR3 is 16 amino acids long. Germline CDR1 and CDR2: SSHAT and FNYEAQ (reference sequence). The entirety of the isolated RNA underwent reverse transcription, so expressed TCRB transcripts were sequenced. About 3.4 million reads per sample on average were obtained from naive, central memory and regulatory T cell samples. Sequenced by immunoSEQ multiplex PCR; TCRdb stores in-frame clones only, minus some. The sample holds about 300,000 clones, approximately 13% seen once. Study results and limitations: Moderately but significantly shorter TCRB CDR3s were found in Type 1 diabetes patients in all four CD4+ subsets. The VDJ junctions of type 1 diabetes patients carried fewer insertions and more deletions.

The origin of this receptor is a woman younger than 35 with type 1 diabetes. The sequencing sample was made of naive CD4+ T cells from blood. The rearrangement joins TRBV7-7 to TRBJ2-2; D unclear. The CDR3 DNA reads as TGTGCCAGCAGCCCATCCGTGGCCGCGAACACCGGGGAGCTGTTTTTT. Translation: CASSPSVAANTGELFF.